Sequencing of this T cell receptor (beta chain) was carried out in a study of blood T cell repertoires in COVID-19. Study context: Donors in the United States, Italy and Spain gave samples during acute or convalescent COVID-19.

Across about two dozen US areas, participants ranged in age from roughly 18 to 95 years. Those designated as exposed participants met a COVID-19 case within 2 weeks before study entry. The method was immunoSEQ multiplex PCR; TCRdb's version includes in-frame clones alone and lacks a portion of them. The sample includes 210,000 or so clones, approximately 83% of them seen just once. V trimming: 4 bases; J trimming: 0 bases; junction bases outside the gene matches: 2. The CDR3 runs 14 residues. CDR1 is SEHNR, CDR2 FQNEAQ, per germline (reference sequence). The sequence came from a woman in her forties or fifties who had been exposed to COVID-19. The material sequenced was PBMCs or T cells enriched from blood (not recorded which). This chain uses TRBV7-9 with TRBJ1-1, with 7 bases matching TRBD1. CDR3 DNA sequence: TGTGCCAGCAGCTGGGACAGACTGAACACTGAAGCTTTCTTT. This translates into CASSWDRLNTEAFF. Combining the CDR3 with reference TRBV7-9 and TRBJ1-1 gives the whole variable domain DTGVSQNPRHKITKRGQNVTFRCDPISEHNRLYWYRQTLGQGPEFLTYFQNEAQLEKSRLLSDRFSAERPKGSFSTLEIQRTEQGDSAMYLCASSWDRLNTEAFFGQGTRLTVV.